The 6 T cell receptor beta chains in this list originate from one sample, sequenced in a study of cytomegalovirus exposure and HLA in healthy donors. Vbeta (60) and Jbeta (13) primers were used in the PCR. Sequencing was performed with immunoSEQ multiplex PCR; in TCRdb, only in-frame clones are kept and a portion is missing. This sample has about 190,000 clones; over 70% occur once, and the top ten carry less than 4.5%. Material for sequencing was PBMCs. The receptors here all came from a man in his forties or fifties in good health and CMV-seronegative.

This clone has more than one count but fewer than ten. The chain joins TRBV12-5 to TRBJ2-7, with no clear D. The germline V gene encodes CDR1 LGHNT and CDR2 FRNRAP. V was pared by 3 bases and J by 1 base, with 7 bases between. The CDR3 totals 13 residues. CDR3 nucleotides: TGTGCTAGTGGTTTCGGGTTTTCCTACGAGCAGTACTTC. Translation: CASGFGFSYEQYF.

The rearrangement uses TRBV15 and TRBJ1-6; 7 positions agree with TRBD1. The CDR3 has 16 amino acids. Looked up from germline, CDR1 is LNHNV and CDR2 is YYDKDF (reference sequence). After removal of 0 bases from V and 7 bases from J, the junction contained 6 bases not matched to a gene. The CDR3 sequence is CATSRDINRGNSPLHF. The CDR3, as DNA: TGTGCCACCAGCAGAGATATAAACAGGGGCAATTCACCCCTCCACTTT.

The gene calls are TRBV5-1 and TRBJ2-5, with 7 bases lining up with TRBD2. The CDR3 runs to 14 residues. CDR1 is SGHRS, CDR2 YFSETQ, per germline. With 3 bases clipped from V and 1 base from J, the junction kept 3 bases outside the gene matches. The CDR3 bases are TGCGCCAGCAGCTGGGGGACTACCCAAGAGACCCAGTACTTC. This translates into CASSWGTTQETQYF.

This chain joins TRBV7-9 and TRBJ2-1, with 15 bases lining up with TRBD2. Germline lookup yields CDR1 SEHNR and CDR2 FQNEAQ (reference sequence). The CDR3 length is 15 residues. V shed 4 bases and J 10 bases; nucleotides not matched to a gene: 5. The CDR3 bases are TGTGCCAGCAGCTGGACTAGCGGGGGGGCTGGGGAGCAGTTCTTC. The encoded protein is CASSWTSGGAGEQFF. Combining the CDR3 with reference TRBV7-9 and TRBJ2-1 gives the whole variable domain DTGVSQNPRHKITKRGQNVTFRCDPISEHNRLYWYRQTLGQGPEFLTYFQNEAQLEKSRLLSDRFSAERPKGSFSTLEIQRTEQGDSAMYLCASSWTSGGAGEQFFGPGTRLTVL.

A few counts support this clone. The CDR3 protein is CASSRGETQYF. As DNA, the CDR3 is TGTGCCAGCAGCCGGGGGGAGACCCAGTACTTC. The chain links TRBV7-8 to TRBJ2-5; D possibly corresponds to TRBD2 (6 bases). Germline V CDR1 and CDR2: SGHVS, FQNEAQ. The CDR3 extends over 11 amino acids. The germline V and J ends were trimmed by 5 bases and 5 bases, with 6 bases remaining between them.

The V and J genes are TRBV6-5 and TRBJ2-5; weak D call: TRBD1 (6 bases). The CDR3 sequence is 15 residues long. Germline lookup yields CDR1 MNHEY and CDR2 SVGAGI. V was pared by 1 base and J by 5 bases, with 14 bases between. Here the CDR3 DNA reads TGTGCCAGCAGTTACTACAGGGATGCACGGGAGACCCAGTACTTC. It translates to CASSYYRDARETQYF.